The 29 T cell receptor beta chains below come from one sample, sequenced in a study of glioma-infiltrating T cells after dendritic cell vaccination. Method: immunoSEQ multiplex PCR; TCRdb's copy keeps in-frame clones and lacks some. The data show some 30,000 clones, 90% seen once. Sequences were derived from blood, sampled before dendritic cell vaccination. The origin of the receptors is a human donor with glioblastoma.

The rearrangement links TRBV10-3 to TRBJ2-3; 8 bases are shared with TRBD1. V lost 0 bases and J lost 1; bases outside the gene matches: 3. Germline CDR1 is ENHRY and CDR2 is SYGVKD. The CDR3 runs to 16 residues. This chain's CDR3 is CAISESPTGGTDTQYF. CDR3 nucleotides: TGTGCCATCAGTGAGTCTCCGACAGGGGGCACAGATACGCAGTATTTT.

The rearrangement uses TRBV7-6 and TRBJ2-3; D is perhaps TRBD2 (6 bases). CDR3 length: 15 residues. The germline gives CDR1 SGHVS, CDR2 FNYEAQ. The V end was cut by 1 base, the J end by 0 bases, with 8 bases between. The CDR3 DNA reads as TGTGCCAGCAGCTTAGATGGGACTAGCACAGATACGCAGTATTTT. This sequence encodes CASSLDGTSTDTQYF.

The chain employs TRBV5-1 and TRBJ1-1, with D perhaps TRBD1 (5 bases). The CDR3 extends over 13 amino acids. Trimming pared 0 bases from V and 7 bases from J, leaving 10 bases between. Germline V lookup: CDR1 SGHRS, CDR2 YFSETQ. The CDR3 nucleotides read TGCGCCAGCAGCTTGGCGTGGGGGGATGAAGCTTTCTTT. This translates into CASSLAWGDEAFF.

The chain employs TRBV5-4 and TRBJ2-1; D possibly corresponds to TRBD1 (6 bases). The CDR3 runs to 19 residues. Germline V gene lookup returns CDR1 SGHNT and CDR2 YYREEE (reference sequence). Trimming left V 0 bases short and J 1 base short, with 20 bases between. DNA of the CDR3: TGTGCCAGCAGCTTGGCCGTCGTCGGGACACACATTTCCTACAATGAGCAGTTCTTC. It codes for CASSLAVVGTHISYNEQFF.

V gene TRBV5-4 combines with J gene TRBJ2-4, with D maybe TRBD1 (5 bases). CDR3 length equals 14 residues. The V end lost 4 bases, the J end lost 3 bases, and 11 bases lay between the germline ends. The germline V gene has CDR1 SGHNT and CDR2 YYREEE (reference sequence). The CDR3 DNA follows: TGTGCCAGCAGCCACGGCAGGGACAAAAACATTCAGTACTTC. This codes for CASSHGRDKNIQYF. Using reference TRBV5-4 and TRBJ2-4 for the parts outside the CDR3, the full variable domain is ETGVTQSPTHLIKTRGQQVTLRCSSQSGHNTVSWYQQALGQGPQFIFQYYREEENGRGNFPPRFSGLQFPNYSSELNVNALELDDSALYLCASSHGRDKNIQYFGAGTRLSVL.

The V call is TRBV5-6, the J call TRBJ1-2, with 7 bases that match TRBD1. This CDR3 comprises 12 residues. The germline gives CDR1 SGHDT, CDR2 YYEEEE. Trimming removed 3 bases from V and 8 bases from J; junction bases left unmatched: 4. The CDR3 coding sequence is TGTGCCAGCAGCTACGGGACAGCGGGCTACACCTTC. Translating it yields CASSYGTAGYTF.

This clone was seen just once. This rearrangement joins TRBV6-5 to TRBJ1-5; D may be TRBD1 (5 bases). Trimming shortened V by 5 bases and J by 6 bases, and 11 bases separated the two germline ends. Germline CDR1 MNHEY, CDR2 SVGAGI. This CDR3 is 13 amino acids long. CDR3 nucleotide sequence: TGTGCCAGCAGTGACGTCAGGGTTCAGCCCCAGCATTTT. This translates into CASSDVRVQPQHF.

The chain combines TRBV14 with TRBJ2-2; TRBD1 is a possible D gene (6 bases). The CDR3 runs to 13 residues. The V end lost 4 bases, the J end lost 9 bases, and 12 bases lay between the germline ends. Germline values: CDR1 SGHDN, CDR2 FVKESK. DNA of the CDR3: TGTGCCAGCAGCCCTCAGGGGTACCGGGAGCTGTTTTTT. Protein sequence: CASSPQGYRELFF.

The chain uses TRBV7-2 and TRBJ2-3; 7 bases are a match to TRBD2. Trimming cost V 1 base and J 5 bases; bases outside gene matches: 9. Germline loops: CDR1 SGHTA, CDR2 FQGNSA. The CDR3 sequence is 16 residues long. CDR3 amino acids: CASSLGPSGVVDTQYF. DNA for the CDR3: TGTGCCAGCAGCTTAGGACCCAGCGGGGTCGTAGATACGCAGTATTTT.

In DNA, the CDR3 is TGTGCCAGCAGTTTTGGGAGCTCCTACAATGAGCAGTTCTTC. As protein: CASSFGSSYNEQFF. This rearrangement joins TRBV27 to TRBJ2-1; TRBD2 might be the D (5 bases). The CDR3 has 14 residues. V lost 3 bases and J lost 0, with 6 bases in between. Germline loops: CDR1 MNHEY, CDR2 SMNVEV (reference sequence).

Regarding this clone: A read error may produce the germline difference seen at one junction end. The CDR3 DNA reads as TGTGCCAGCACCCTGGGACAGACGCCCAAGACCCAGTACTTC. Translating it yields CASTLGQTPKTQYF. The rearrangement links TRBV5-1 to TRBJ2-5, with 7 bases lining up with TRBD1. Germline assignment: CDR1 SGHRS and CDR2 YFSETQ. The CDR3 runs to 14 residues.

The chain carries TRBV6-4 and TRBJ2-3; 12 nucleotides align to TRBD2. The V segment lost 3 bases and the J segment 2 bases; nucleotides outside the gene matches: 3. The CDR3 loop spans 16 amino acids. The germline V gene has CDR1 MRHNA and CDR2 SNTAGT. CDR3 sequence (DNA): TGTGCCAGCAGTGAATCTAGCGGGGGGGCCACAGATACGCAGTATTTT. It specifies CASSESSGGATDTQYF.

The chain couples TRBV5-1 to TRBJ2-5; 11 nucleotides agree with TRBD2. Trimming cost V 0 bases and J 2 bases; bases outside gene matches: 0. The CDR3 is 15 residues long. Per germline, CDR1 SGHRS and CDR2 YFSETQ. As DNA, the CDR3 is TGCGCCAGCAGCTTGGGACTAGCGGGGCAAGAGACCCAGTACTTC. Its protein is CASSLGLAGQETQYF.

The rearrangement joins TRBV27 to TRBJ1-1; the D gene is possibly TRBD1 (6 bases). The CDR3 extends over 14 amino acids. The V end was cut by 8 bases, the J end by 0 bases, with 13 bases between. Germline lookup yields CDR1 MNHEY and CDR2 SMNVEV (reference sequence). The CDR3 DNA follows: TGTGCCAGCCGGACAGATCTAATGAACACTGAAGCTTTCTTT. Residues: CASRTDLMNTEAFF.

The chain uses TRBV25-1 and TRBJ2-2, with 8 bases matching TRBD1. After removal of 4 bases from V and 0 bases from J, the junction contained 1 base not matched to a gene. Germline V gene lookup returns CDR1 MGHDK and CDR2 SYGVNS. CDR3 length: 15 residues. The CDR3 bases are TGTGCCAGCAGTGTACAGGGGGCGAACACCGGGGAGCTGTTTTTT. It codes for CASSVQGANTGELFF.

This CDR3 is CASSLRDTYGYTF. CDR3 bases: TGTGCCAGCAGTCTCCGGGACACCTATGGCTACACCTTC. V and J are TRBV2 and TRBJ1-2, with D perhaps matching TRBD1 (6 bases). Trimming shortened V by 5 bases and J by 4 bases, and 11 bases separated the two germline ends. CDR1 is SNHLY and CDR2 is FYNNEI in the germline V gene. The CDR3 has 13 amino acids.

The J gene is TRBJ2-5, the V gene TRBV4-2, with D perhaps TRBD1 (5 bases). Trimming took 1 base from V and 5 from J, leaving 8 bases between them. This CDR3 region has 13 residues. The germline gives CDR1 LGHNA, CDR2 YNFKEQ. CDR3 in amino acids: CASSQGGRETQYF. CDR3 nucleotide sequence: TGTGCCAGCAGCCAAGGGGGCCGGGAGACCCAGTACTTC.

This chain connects TRBV6-5 to TRBJ2-7, with a weak D call TRBD1 (5 bases). The CDR3 covers 14 residues. Germline CDR1 reads MNHEY; CDR2 reads SVGAGI. The ends were cut back, 2 bases at V and 6 bases at J, with 14 bases in the middle. Here the CDR3 DNA reads TGTGCCAGCAGTTACGGTGACAGCTCGGTCGAGCAGTACTTC. This sequence encodes CASSYGDSSVEQYF.

The chain carries TRBV4-2 and TRBJ1-6; 7 nucleotides line up with TRBD1. Germline V CDR1 and CDR2: LGHNA, YNFKEQ. This CDR3 has 16 residues. With 4 bases clipped from V and 2 bases from J, the junction kept 5 bases outside the gene matches. The CDR3 region is CASSRSGGPYNSPLHF. DNA for the CDR3: TGTGCCAGCAGCCGATCAGGGGGGCCCTATAATTCACCCCTCCACTTT.

The chain couples TRBV5-4 to TRBJ2-5; D possibly corresponds to TRBD1 (5 bases). CDR3 length equals 13 residues. V dropped 2 bases and J dropped 3 bases, with 8 bases sitting between them. CDR1 is SGHNT, CDR2 YYREEE, per germline (reference sequence). This CDR3 is CASSLQAEETQYF. The CDR3 bases are TGTGCCAGCAGCTTACAGGCCGAAGAGACCCAGTACTTC.

The chain employs TRBV4-1 and TRBJ1-6; TRBD1 matches 7 bases. There are 17 residues in the CDR3. The J segment lost 6 bases and the V segment lost 4 bases, leaving 12 bases of the junction unmatched. Germline V gene sequence: CDR1 MGHRA, CDR2 YSYEKL. CDR3 DNA: TGCGCCAGCAGCCTCCCGCCACCCAGGGGGATTAATTCACCCCTCCACTTT. Encoded protein: CASSLPPPRGINSPLHF.

The chain has TRBV7-9 and TRBJ1-2, with a possible D match to TRBD1 (5 bases). Germline V lookup: CDR1 SEHNR, CDR2 FQNEAQ (reference sequence). V was pared by 6 bases and J by 8 bases, with 22 bases between. The CDR3 is 15 amino acids. As DNA, the CDR3 is TGTGCCAGCAGGCAGCAGGGTTCCACTCTCTCGGGCTACACCTTC. Its translation is CASRQQGSTLSGYTF.

V is TRBV29-1 and J is TRBJ2-3; no firm D call. This CDR3 is built from 13 residues. The germline V gene encodes CDR1 SQVTM and CDR2 ANQGSEA. Trimming shortened V by 3 bases and J by 3 bases, and 10 bases separated the two germline ends. The CDR3 loop is CSVEARTTDTQYF. In nucleotides, the CDR3 is TGCAGCGTTGAGGCTAGAACTACAGATACGCAGTATTTT.

This chain links TRBV19 with TRBJ2-7, with TRBD1 identical over 10 bases. V lost 4 bases to trimming and J lost 3 bases; unmatched junction nucleotides: 6. Germline-derived CDR1 and CDR2 are LNHDA and SQIVND (reference sequence). The CDR3 is 15 amino acids. DNA of the CDR3: TGTGCCAGTAGTACCCCGGACAGGGGGAACTACGAGCAGTACTTC. Translating it yields CASSTPDRGNYEQYF. Filled out from reference TRBV19 and TRBJ2-7, the complete variable domain reads DGGITQSPKYLFRKEGQNVTLSCEQNLNHDAMYWYRQDPGQGLRLIYYSQIVNDFQKGDIAEGYSVSREKKESFPLTVTSAQKNPTAFYLCASSTPDRGNYEQYFGPGTRLTVT.

The gene calls are TRBV5-5 and TRBJ2-2; 10 nucleotides line up with TRBD1. The V gene's germline CDR1 is SGHKS and CDR2 YYEKEE (reference sequence). V shed 4 bases and J 8 bases; nucleotides not matched to a gene: 8. The CDR3 spans 15 residues. The CDR3 nucleotides read TGTGCCAGCAGCAGTCCCGGGACAGGGGCGGGGGAGCTGTTTTTT. Translated, it gives CASSSPGTGAGELFF.

The gene calls are TRBV11-2 and TRBJ2-3; tentative D call: TRBD1 (6 bases). The CDR3 is 11 amino acids. V lost 8 bases and J 8 bases, leaving 11 bases between the germline ends. Germline assignment: CDR1 SGHAT and CDR2 FQNNGV. The CDR3 nucleotides are TGTGCCAGCTTCTCCAGGGGTACGCAGTATTTT. Encoded protein: CASFSRGTQYF.

The chain carries TRBV5-1 and TRBJ1-1, with 10 bases identical to TRBD1. CDR1 is SGHRS and CDR2 is YFSETQ in the germline V gene. The CDR3 is made up of 15 amino acids. V shed 4 bases and J 6 bases; nucleotides not matched to a gene: 9. The CDR3, as DNA: TGCGCCAGCAGCGACCCGGGACAGGGGAGCTCTGAAGCTTTCTTT. This sequence encodes CASSDPGQGSSEAFF.

In regard to this clone: The sample carries other DNA sequences with the same CDR3. V is TRBV5-1 and J is TRBJ2-3; 8 bases align to TRBD1. The CDR3 covers 13 residues. Germline CDR1 is SGHRS and CDR2 is YFSETQ. Trimming at V came to 5 bases and at J to 3 bases, leaving 2 bases not matched to a gene. Written as DNA, the CDR3 is TGCGCCAGCAGAACAGGGGGGACAGATACGCAGTATTTT. The encoded protein is CASRTGGTDTQYF.

The rearrangement links TRBV6-5 to TRBJ2-7, with TRBD1 as a possible D gene (6 bases). The CDR3 covers 15 residues. Trimming took 6 bases from V and 2 from J, leaving 17 bases between them. Germline V gene lookup returns CDR1 MNHEY and CDR2 SVGAGI. The CDR3 loop reads CASRIGAGVPYEQYF. The CDR3 DNA reads as TGTGCCAGCAGAATCGGAGCAGGGGTACCCTACGAGCAGTACTTC.